Listed here are 20 T cell receptor beta chains from one sample, sequenced in a study of blood T cell repertoires in COVID-19 (dated by TCRdb to about 2020). Receptors were amplified or captured by the immunoSEQ multiplex PCR assay. TCRdb's version of the immuneACCESS table is confined to in-frame rearrangements and falls short of the full clone set. An unresolved V gene accounts for under half of the shortfall where checked; the remainder is of unknown origin. A total of 500,000 to 600,000 clones appear in this sample, approximately 88% of them only once. The ten largest clones capture roughly 7.4% of the sample. Sequencing used peripheral blood. The receptors come from a woman aged 45-59 years with COVID-19, enrolled during active disease.

The chain links TRBV10-1 to TRBJ2-3, with D unclear. The length of the CDR3 is 14 residues. Germline-derived CDR1 and CDR2 are WNHNN and SYGVQD (reference sequence). V lost 3 bases to trimming and J lost 5 bases, with 12 bases between them. The chain's CDR3 is CASSDARLQDTQYF. The CDR3 DNA sequence: TGCGCCAGCAGTGACGCGAGACTTCAAGATACGCAGTATTTT.

In DNA, the CDR3 is TGTGCCAGCAGTTACGGGGTGGAGGCTTTCTTT. It specifies CASSYGVEAFF. The V and J genes are TRBV27 and TRBJ1-1, with unresolved D. Germline values: CDR1 MNHEY, CDR2 SMNVEV (reference sequence). The V end lost 4 bases, the J end lost 11 bases, and 11 bases lay between the germline ends. CDR3 length: 11 amino acids.

CDR3 nucleotides: TGTGCCACCAGCAGAGATGGGGGGACAGGGACCGAGCAGTACTTC. Encoded protein: CATSRDGGTGTEQYF. This chain joins TRBV15 and TRBJ2-7, with 9 bases lining up with TRBD1. V was pared by 0 bases and J by 6 bases, with 6 bases of the junction left unmatched. The germline V gene has CDR1 LNHNV and CDR2 YYDKDF (reference sequence). CDR3 length: 15 amino acids.

The chain is built from TRBV5-1 and TRBJ1-3; the match to TRBD1 covers 7 bases. V lost 3 bases and J lost 2; bases outside the gene matches: 2. The CDR3 has 14 residues. Germline lookup yields CDR1 SGHRS and CDR2 YFSETQ. CDR3: CASSWGTAGNTIYF. As DNA, the CDR3 is TGCGCCAGCAGCTGGGGGACAGCTGGAAACACCATATATTTT. Full variable domain (outside the CDR3, taken from reference TRBV5-1 and TRBJ1-3): KAGVTQTPRYLIKTRGQQVTLSCSPISGHRSVSWYQQTPGQGLQFLFEYFSETQRNKGNFPGRFSGRQFSNSRSEMNVSTLELGDSALYLCASSWGTAGNTIYFGEGSWLTVV.

This clone was seen only once. The chain links TRBV5-1 to TRBJ2-1; TRBD2 agrees at 9 bases. This CDR3 has 14 residues. Per the germline V gene, CDR1 is SGHRS and CDR2 is YFSETQ. With V trimmed by 5 bases and J by 8 bases, 8 bases remained unmatched. CDR3 sequence (DNA): TGCGCCAGCAGACTGGGCGGGGGGGCATATGAGCAGTTCTTC. This encodes CASRLGGGAYEQFF. The complete variable domain, with remaining parts taken from reference TRBV5-1 and TRBJ2-1, reads KAGVTQTPRYLIKTRGQQVTLSCSPISGHRSVSWYQQTPGQGLQFLFEYFSETQRNKGNFPGRFSGRQFSNSRSEMNVSTLELGDSALYLCASRLGGGAYEQFFGPGTRLTVL.

V and J are TRBV3-1 (or the pseudogene TRBV3-2) and TRBJ1-1; D is unresolved. This CDR3 comprises 15 residues. Trimming took 1 base from V and 0 from J, leaving 9 bases between them. CDR1 is LGHDT, CDR2 YNNKEL, per germline (reference sequence). The CDR3 DNA follows: TGTGCCAGCAGCCAAGGTGGAGGGATGAACACTGAAGCTTTCTTT. It yields the protein CASSQGGGMNTEAFF.

This rearrangement joins TRBV3-1 (or the pseudogene TRBV3-2) to TRBJ1-6; D is perhaps TRBD1 (6 bases). Trimming pared 1 base from V and 9 bases from J, leaving 13 bases between. Germline CDR1 and CDR2: LGHDT and YNNKEL (reference sequence). The CDR3 loop spans 15 amino acids. The CDR3 region has the DNA TGTGCCAGCAGCCAAGGGCACAGGGTTGGTTCACCCCTCCACTTT. Protein sequence: CASSQGHRVGSPLHF.

J is TRBJ2-2 and V is TRBV27; D gene uncertain. The germline V gene encodes CDR1 MNHEY and CDR2 SMNVEV (reference sequence). This CDR3 is built from 14 residues. Trimming took off 7 bases at V and 2 bases at J, with 11 bases between the two ends. CDR3 nucleotides: TGTGCCAGCAAGTGGCTCGCCAACACCGGGGAGCTGTTTTTT. Its protein product is CASKWLANTGELFF.

The chain employs TRBV10-3 and TRBJ1-1, with 7 nucleotides matching TRBD1. The trim removed 11 bases at V and 1 base at J, leaving 7 bases unmatched. The CDR3 extends over 13 amino acids. Germline V gives CDR1 ENHRY, CDR2 SYGVKD. The CDR3 DNA sequence: TGTGCCGTGACCGGGACAGAGAACACTGAAGCTTTCTTT. Amino acid sequence: CAVTGTENTEAFF.

CDR3 DNA: TGTGCCATCAGTGAGTTGGGGGGACTTTTGAACACTGAAGCTTTCTTT. Encoded protein: CAISELGGLLNTEAFF. V gene TRBV10-3 combines with J gene TRBJ1-1, with D perhaps TRBD1 (5 bases). Germline assignment: CDR1 ENHRY and CDR2 SYGVKD. V was clipped by 1 base and J by 0 bases, with 12 bases between them. This CDR3 has 16 amino acids.

The chain combines TRBV10-3 with TRBJ2-3; 10 bases are shared with TRBD1. The CDR3 runs 15 residues. Germline V lookup: CDR1 ENHRY, CDR2 SYGVKD. V shed 6 bases and J 3 bases; nucleotides not matched to a gene: 6. CDR3 DNA sequence: TGTGCCATCAGAACCGGGACAGGGGAAACAGATACGCAGTATTTT. This translates into CAIRTGTGETDTQYF.

The gene calls are TRBV5-1 and TRBJ1-2; D perhaps matches TRBD1 (5 bases). V was cut by 8 bases and J by 0 bases, with 11 bases left in between. Germline V gene lookup returns CDR1 SGHRS and CDR2 YFSETQ. The CDR3 extends over 13 amino acids. The CDR3 coding sequence is TGCGCCAGTCGAGACAGCCCTAACTATGGCTACACCTTC. Translating it yields CASRDSPNYGYTF.

This clone was seen more than once but under ten times. The rearrangement uses TRBV28 and TRBJ2-7; D is unclear. Germline V lookup: CDR1 MDHEN, CDR2 SYDVKM. This CDR3 spans 11 amino acids. Trimming removed 4 bases from V and 7 bases from J, with 8 bases in between. The CDR3 DNA sequence: TGTGCCAGCAGTTCCCCGAGGGAGCAGTACTTC. As protein: CASSSPREQYF.

The chain joins TRBV18 to TRBJ1-4; no clear D. V was cut by 6 bases and J by 8 bases, with 16 bases left in between. Germline V lookup: CDR1 KGHSH, CDR2 LQKENI. The CDR3 runs to 14 residues. This CDR3 reads CASSGGRGGEKLFF. The CDR3 region has the DNA TGTGCCAGCTCTGGTGGACGGGGTGGAGAAAAACTGTTTTTT.

The rearrangement links TRBV9 to TRBJ2-7; 8 bases line up with TRBD1. The CDR3 has 14 amino acids. V lost 3 bases to trimming and J lost 3 bases; unmatched junction nucleotides: 5. Germline CDR1 reads SGDLS; CDR2 reads YYNGEE. CDR3 loop: CASSATGGFYEQYF. CDR3 DNA: TGTGCCAGCAGCGCAACAGGGGGGTTCTACGAGCAGTACTTC.

The genes are TRBV5-4 and TRBJ1-1; no clear D. The CDR3 has 14 amino acids. Germline CDR1 is SGHNT and CDR2 is YYREEE (reference sequence). Trimming removed 0 bases at V and 1 base at J, with 7 bases between. CDR3 DNA sequence: TGTGCCAGCAGCTTGGCACTAACGAACACTGAAGCTTTCTTT. This encodes CASSLALTNTEAFF.

The V call is TRBV19, the J call TRBJ1-5, with 7 bases matching TRBD1. The CDR3 loop spans 16 amino acids. J lost 0 bases, V lost 2 bases, and 4 bases had no gene match. The V gene's germline CDR1 is LNHDA and CDR2 SQIVND (reference sequence). CDR3 nucleotide sequence: TGTGCCAGTAGTATATTAGGGGGCTATAGCAATCAGCCCCAGCATTTT. It encodes CASSILGGYSNQPQHF.

This chain links TRBV7-9 with TRBJ1-2, with 7 bases that match TRBD1. With 5 bases clipped from V and 4 bases from J, the junction kept 4 bases outside the gene matches. The CDR3 has 13 residues. Germline values: CDR1 SEHNR, CDR2 FQNEAQ (reference sequence). The CDR3 loop reads CASSARQGYGYTF. CDR3 sequence (DNA): TGTGCCAGCAGCGCAAGACAGGGCTATGGCTACACCTTC. The full variable domain, completed using reference TRBV7-9 and TRBJ1-2, is DTGVSQNPRHKITKRGQNVTFRCDPISEHNRLYWYRQTLGQGPEFLTYFQNEAQLEKSRLLSDRFSAERPKGSFSTLEIQRTEQGDSAMYLCASSARQGYGYTFGSGTRLTVV.

The V and J genes are TRBV25-1 and TRBJ2-2; D may be TRBD1 (6 bases). V was cut by 4 bases and J by 4 bases, with 13 bases left in between. The germline V gene has CDR1 MGHDK and CDR2 SYGVNS. The CDR3 is made up of 15 amino acids. The CDR3 nucleotides are TGTGCCAGCAGTGGCACAGGGTTCGGCACCGGGGAGCTGTTTTTT. Translated: CASSGTGFGTGELFF.

The rearrangement uses TRBV9 and TRBJ2-7, with D tentatively TRBD1 (5 bases). Germline CDR1 is SGDLS and CDR2 is YYNGEE. Trimming removed 4 bases from V and 2 bases from J, with 10 bases in between. CDR3 size: 13 residues. CDR3 protein: CASSPQGAYEQYF. DNA of the CDR3: TGTGCCAGCAGCCCCCAAGGGGCCTACGAGCAGTACTTC.